These 2 T cell receptor beta chains originate from one sample sequenced in a study of fetal regulatory T cell absence and autoimmunity. Clones were read by immunoSEQ multiplex PCR, and TCRdb kept only the in-frame ones, dropping some. The sample contains some 87,000 clones, more than 70% of which appear only once. The sequenced sample consisted of pancreas tissue. These receptors were collected from a male donor with IPEX syndrome.

The chain carries TRBV10-2 and TRBJ2-3; 11 bases match TRBD2. J lost 4 bases, V lost 8 bases, and 2 bases had no gene match. The CDR3 sequence is 13 residues long. Germline V gene data show CDR1 as WSHSY and CDR2 as SAAADI. The CDR3 DNA sequence: TGCGCCAGCCTACTAGCGGGGGCAGATACGCAGTATTTT. Translating it yields CASLLAGADTQYF.

This sequence joins TRBV5-1 and TRBJ2-1, with a tentative D call TRBD2 (6 bases). CDR1 and CDR2 from the germline V gene are SGHRS and YFSETQ. V shed 4 bases and J shed 3 bases, with 17 bases lying between them. The CDR3 runs 16 residues. As DNA, the CDR3 is TGCGCCAGCAGCCTCCCCGCGACTAGAGACTACAATGAGCAGTTCTTC. This sequence encodes CASSLPATRDYNEQFF.